This T cell receptor beta chain derives from a study of shared clonotypes between healthy human individuals. Study results and caveats: Clonotype sharing levels among donors were expected to vary with sequencing depth. Among the subsets, naive ones generally showed larger estimated richness than memory ones. The generation probabilities recorded for non-shared clonotypes fell below those of clonotypes shared by all four donors.

Concerning this clone: Its antigen remains unknown.

Sequenced by immunoSEQ multiplex PCR; TCRdb stores in-frame clones only, minus some. Of about 1.9 million clones in the sample, 85% to 95% were seen once. Naive-designated CD8 cells lacked CD45RO, were positively enriched for CCR7, and omitted terminally differentiated effector memory CD45RA+ cells. CDR1 is MDHEN and CDR2 is SYDVKM in the germline V gene. This CDR3 is built from 12 residues. Sequenced input: naive CD8+ T cells from PBMCs. V is TRBV28 and J is TRBJ2-5; no clear D. With the DNA end fitting TRBJ2-7 better, the J assignment may be wrong. This TCR was sampled from a man younger than 30 in good health. Some clones in this sample may be carry-over from other donors' samples. The CDR3, as DNA: TGTGCCACCATGACGGCCTCCTACGAGCAGTACTTC. Amino acids: CATMTASYEQYF.